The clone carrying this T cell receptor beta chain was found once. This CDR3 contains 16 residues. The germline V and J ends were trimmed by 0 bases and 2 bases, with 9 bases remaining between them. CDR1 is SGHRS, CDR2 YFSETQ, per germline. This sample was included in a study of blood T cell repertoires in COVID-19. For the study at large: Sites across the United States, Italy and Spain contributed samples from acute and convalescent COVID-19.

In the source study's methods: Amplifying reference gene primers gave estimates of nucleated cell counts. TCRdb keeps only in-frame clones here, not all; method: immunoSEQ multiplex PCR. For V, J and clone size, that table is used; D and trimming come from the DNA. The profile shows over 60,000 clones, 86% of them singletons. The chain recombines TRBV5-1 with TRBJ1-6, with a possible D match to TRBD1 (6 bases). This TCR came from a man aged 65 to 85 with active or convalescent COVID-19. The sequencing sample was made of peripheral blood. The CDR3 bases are TGCGCCAGCAGCTTGGGACAGGATCCCTATAATTCACCCCTCCACTTT. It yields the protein CASSLGQDPYNSPLHF.